Listed below are T cell receptor beta chains from one sample, sequenced in a study of cytomegalovirus exposure and HLA in healthy donors. The assay was immunoSEQ multiplex PCR, and TCRdb's table has in-frame clones only and misses some. The sample includes about 76,000 clones. Sequenced material: PBMCs. These receptors were collected from a woman aged 40 to 55 in good health and CMV-seropositive. The CDR3 runs from the conserved cysteine through the conserved F or W. A D gene is named only where the DNA matches it firmly.

J,D,V,DNA,CDR3
TRBJ2-5,NA,TRBV19,TGTGCCAGTAGTATAAAACTCCTCCAAGAGACCCAGTACTTC,CASSIKLLQETQYF
TRBJ2-7,TRBD2,TRBV6-5,TGTGCCAGCAGTCTACTAGCGGGAGGTAAATACGAGCAGTACTTC,CASSLLAGGKYEQYF
TRBJ2-1,NA,TRBV2,TGTGCCAGCAGTGAACGGGCAGGGTACAATGAGCAGTTCTTC,CASSERAGYNEQFF
TRBJ2-7,NA,TRBV6-1,TGTGCCAGCAGTGAAATAATAGTCAGGGGGGTCGAGCAGTACTTC,CASSEIIVRGVEQYF
TRBJ1-3,NA,TRBV11-1,TGTGCCAGCAGCTTAGCTGCCCCCCGGGACTCTGGAAACACCATATATTTT,CASSLAAPRDSGNTIYF
TRBJ2-1,TRBD2,TRBV4-1,TGCGCCAGCAGCCAGTCCCGGGGGGGCTACGACAATGAGCAGTTCTTC,CASSQSRGGYDNEQFF
TRBJ2-1,TRBD1,TRBV7-2,TGTGCCAGCAGCCTCCACAGGGGGACTCCGAACGGTAATGAGCAGTTCTTC,CASSLHRGTPNGNEQFF
TRBJ1-1,NA,TRBV20-1,TGCAGTGCTAGAAGGAGCACTGAAGCTTTCTTT,CSARRSTEAFF
TRBJ1-2,NA,TRBV25-1,TGTGCCAGCAGTCCGATCCAGGACTTGGGAGGCTACACCTTC,CASSPIQDLGGYTF
TRBJ2-3,TRBD2,TRBV14,TGTGCCAGCAGCCGAAGAGCGGGGACCCTCCCAGATACGCAGTATTTT,CASSRRAGTLPDTQYF
TRBJ1-2,NA,TRBV28,TGTGCCAGCAGTTTCCCCCAGGAGGGATCGGATGGCTACACCTTC,CASSFPQEGSDGYTF
TRBJ2-7,NA,TRBV12-5,TGTGCTAGTGGCGATACGACAGCGGGCGAGCAGTACTTC,CASGDTTAGEQYF
TRBJ1-2,NA,TRBV6-1,TGTGCCAGCAGTCCGATCCTCCAGGGATTCTATGGCTACACCTTC,CASSPILQGFYGYTF
TRBJ2-5,TRBD1,TRBV7-9,TGTGCCAGCAGCTCCTACAGGGGGCGCATGGAGACCCAGTACTTC,CASSSYRGRMETQYF
TRBJ2-1,TRBD2,TRBV5-1,TGCGCCAGCAGCTCTAGCGGGGGGGCCACCTACAATGAGCAGTTCTTC,CASSSSGGATYNEQFF
TRBJ2-7,TRBD2,TRBV6-1,TGTGCCAGCAGAGAAAAGACTAGCGGGAGCTCGAACGAGCAGTACTTC,CASREKTSGSSNEQYF
TRBJ2-2,TRBD2,TRBV4-1,TGCGCCAGCAGCCTAGGACTAGCGGGAGTGAACACCGGGGAGCTGTTTTTT,CASSLGLAGVNTGELFF
TRBJ2-7,NA,TRBV5-1,TGCGCCAGCAGCAGTAGCGACGAGCAGTACTTC,CASSSSDEQYF
TRBJ1-1,NA,TRBV6-6,TGTGCCAGCAGAACCGGGACACCGCAGAACACTGAAGCTTTCTTT,CASRTGTPQNTEAFF
TRBJ2-6,NA,TRBV5-6,TGTGCCAGCAGCTCCCTTGTAGATGGGGCCAACGTCCTGACTTTC,CASSSLVDGANVLTF
TRBJ2-1,NA,TRBV16,TGTGCCAGCAGCCATAAGTCCAGTGTGGGTGAGGAGTTCTTC,CASSHKSSVGEEFF
TRBJ1-1,NA,TRBV30,TGTGCCTGGATCCTGACAGTTGAAGCTTTCTTT,CAWILTVEAFF
TRBJ2-7,TRBD1,TRBV2,TGTGCCAGTCCCGGGACAGGGGCAGTGGACGAGCAGTACTTC,CASPGTGAVDEQYF
TRBJ1-5,TRBD1,TRBV28,TGTGCCAGCAGTTCCGGGACAGGGCATCAGCCCCAGCATTTT,CASSSGTGHQPQHF
TRBJ2-1,NA,TRBV12-2,TGTGCAAGAACAGGGAAGAGCTCCTACAATGAGCAGTTCTTC,CARTGKSSYNEQFF
TRBJ2-1,NA,TRBV12-5,TGTGCTAGTGGTGCGGACAGAAGTGGGGAGACTAGCAGGCACAATGAGCAGTTCTTC,CASGADRSGETSRHNEQFF
TRBJ2-2,TRBD2,TRBV9,TGTGCCAGCAGCGTAGGGGGACTAGCGGAGAACACCGGGGAGCTGTTTTTT,CASSVGGLAENTGELFF
TRBJ1-1,TRBD1,TRBV29-1,TGCAGCGGGGACCCGGGGTTAAGGACAGGGGGCACTGAAGCTTTCTTT,CSGDPGLRTGGTEAFF
TRBJ2-7,NA,TRBV5-6,TGTGCCAGTCGGGCGGGGGCTGGAAACGAGCAGTACTTC,CASRAGAGNEQYF
TRBJ1-2,NA,TRBV7-2,TGTGCCAGCAGCTTAGTTGGAGCAGGCTACACCTTC,CASSLVGAGYTF
TRBJ2-2,NA,TRBV7-6,TGTGCCAGCAGCGATCCGGGACACAAGAACACCGGGGAGCTGTTTTTT,CASSDPGHKNTGELFF
TRBJ2-7,TRBD1,TRBV7-2,TGTGCCAGCAGCCCAAGGACAGGGCACTCCTACGAGCAGTACTTC,CASSPRTGHSYEQYF
TRBJ2-1,TRBD2,TRBV19,TGTGCCAGTAGTCTCTCCTGGACTAGCGGGATGCGGGACAATGAGCAGTTCTTC,CASSLSWTSGMRDNEQFF
TRBJ2-3,TRBD2,TRBV7-2,TGTGCCAGCAGCTTAGTTGGGACTAGCGGCTTGGATACGCAGTATTTT,CASSLVGTSGLDTQYF
TRBJ1-1,NA,TRBV29-1,TGCAGCGTTTTATTAATGACTGAAGCTTTCTTT,CSVLLMTEAFF
TRBJ2-1,TRBD2,TRBV10-3,TGTGCCATCAGTGAGTCGATAGCGGGGGCTTACAATGAGCAGTTCTTC,CAISESIAGAYNEQFF
TRBJ1-4,TRBD1,TRBV27,TGTGCCAGCAGTTTCTCATGGACAGGTCCCGCAACTAATGAAAAACTGTTTTTT,CASSFSWTGPATNEKLFF
TRBJ1-6,NA,TRBV2,TGTGCCAGCAGCGCCCTCTGGGGGGAAGTTCCTAGTTCACCCCTCCACTTT,CASSALWGEVPSSPLHF
TRBJ2-3,TRBD1,TRBV19,TGTGCCAGTAGTTCAAGACAGGGTAACACAGATACGCAGTATTTT,CASSSRQGNTDTQYF
TRBJ2-7,NA,TRBV27,TGTGCCAGCAGTACTTCCCCCCCTCGCGAGCAGTACTTC,CASSTSPPREQYF
TRBJ2-7,NA,TRBV5-1,TGCGCCAGCAGCAACTCCTACGAGCAGTACTTC,CASSNSYEQYF
TRBJ1-5,NA,TRBV7-6,TGTGCCAGCAGCTCGTCGACAGGCCTCAATCAGCCCCAGCATTTT,CASSSSTGLNQPQHF
TRBJ1-2,TRBD1,TRBV5-4,TGTGCCAGCAGCTTTACCGGGACAGGGTCTGGTTACACCTTC,CASSFTGTGSGYTF
TRBJ1-2,TRBD1,TRBV2,TGTGCCAGCCAAGGAACAGGGGACCCCTTTTATTGGACCTTC,CASQGTGDPFYWTF
TRBJ2-1,NA,TRBV19,TGTGCCAGTAGTACTAAGACTGCTAGCTCCTACAATGAGCAGTTCTTC,CASSTKTASSYNEQFF
TRBJ2-6,NA,TRBV27,TGTGCCAGCAGTACTTTGGACAGCAACTCTGGGGCCAACGTCCTGACTTTC,CASSTLDSNSGANVLTF
TRBJ1-1,NA,TRBV19,TGTGCCAGTAGTTCTACCGGGGAGGAGAACACTGAAGCTTTCTTT,CASSSTGEENTEAFF
TRBJ2-1,TRBD2,TRBV28,TGTGCCAGCAGGACCTCTCCGGGTAGCGGGAGAGATGAGCAGTTCTTC,CASRTSPGSGRDEQFF
TRBJ2-1,NA,TRBV19,TGTGCCAGTTCCGACGGGGGAACCTACAATGAGCAGTTCTTC,CASSDGGTYNEQFF
TRBJ2-3,TRBD1,TRBV5-1,TGCGCCAGCAGCTTGCGGGACAGGTCCACAGATACGCAGTATTTT,CASSLRDRSTDTQYF
TRBJ2-2,TRBD2,TRBV9,TGTGCCAGCAGCGTAGGCCCCCATGGCGGGGGAGAGTCCGGGGAGCTGTTTTTT,CASSVGPHGGGESGELFF
TRBJ2-7,TRBD2,TRBV7-2,TGTGCCAGCAGCTTTGGGCTAGCGGGGAGGTACGAGCAGTACTTC,CASSFGLAGRYEQYF
TRBJ2-1,NA,TRBV19,TGTGCCAGTAAACCTCGCAACAACAATGAGCAGTTCTTC,CASKPRNNNEQFF
TRBJ1-1,TRBD1,TRBV2,TGTGCCAGCAGGGTACAGGGGGCGAACACTGAAGCTTTCTTT,CASRVQGANTEAFF
TRBJ2-7,TRBD1,TRBV15,TGTGCCACCAGCAGAGCTAGACCGGGACAGGGATCCTACGAGCAGTACTTC,CATSRARPGQGSYEQYF
TRBJ2-5,TRBD2,TRBV7-9,TGTGCCAGCAGCCTCCGTTGGGGGGGTCGGGCTAGCGGAGAGCAGTACTTC,CASSLRWGGRASGEQYF
TRBJ2-3,NA,TRBV7-3,TGTGCCAGCAGCTTTGGCAGGGGGGCGCAGGGTATAGATACGCAGTATTTT,CASSFGRGAQGIDTQYF